One sample yielded the 22 T cell receptor beta chains listed below, sequenced in a study of cytomegalovirus exposure and HLA in healthy donors. Primers included in the PCR were 60 Vbeta and 13 Jbeta primers. Repertoires were generated with immunoSEQ multiplex PCR, while TCRdb's copy carries only in-frame clones and drops some. This sample's table reports some 200,000 clones. Sequencing was carried out using PBMCs. These receptor sequences come from a man aged 30-40 years in good health and CMV-seronegative.

The V call is TRBV25-1, the J call TRBJ2-3; TRBD2 matches 9 bases. CDR1 and CDR2 (germline): MGHDK, SYGVNS. The CDR3 length is 18 residues. With V trimmed by 1 base and J by 2 bases, 10 bases remained unmatched. CDR3 in amino acids: CASSESPQRGVLTDTQYF. The CDR3 DNA sequence: TGTGCCAGCAGTGAATCCCCACAGCGGGGGGTACTCACAGATACGCAGTATTTT.

J is TRBJ2-2 and V is TRBV9, with D possibly matching TRBD2 (6 bases). The CDR3 extends over 17 amino acids. CDR1 and CDR2 (germline): SGDLS, YYNGEE. Trimming pared 3 bases from V and 0 bases from J, leaving 15 bases between. CDR3 sequence reads: CASSGRGGSANTGELFF. The CDR3 DNA reads TGTGCCAGCAGCGGTAGGGGAGGATCCGCGAACACCGGGGAGCTGTTTTTT.

This sequence joins TRBV19 and TRBJ1-5; D is uncertain. V lost 0 bases to trimming and J lost 7 bases, with 7 bases between them. CDR3 length equals 13 residues. Germline loops: CDR1 LNHDA, CDR2 SQIVND (reference sequence). CDR3 amino acids: CASSIEVEQPQHF. The CDR3 bases are TGTGCCAGTAGTATAGAGGTAGAGCAGCCCCAGCATTTT.

The rearrangement uses TRBV6-1 and TRBJ1-1; D remains unclear. Germline V gene sequence: CDR1 MNHNS, CDR2 SASEGT. The V and J ends lost 6 bases and 0 bases respectively, with 8 bases between them. CDR3 length: 13 amino acids. The CDR3 here is CASSPTMNTEAFF. The CDR3 DNA reads as TGTGCCAGCAGCCCGACAATGAACACTGAAGCTTTCTTT.

This chain joins TRBV6-6 and TRBJ1-1; perhaps TRBD1 as D (5 bases). V lost 6 bases and J lost 4, with 12 bases in between. The V gene's germline CDR1 is MNHNY and CDR2 SVGAGI (reference sequence). This CDR3 has 13 amino acids. The CDR3 reads CASRSQGGTEAFF. CDR3 in DNA: TGTGCCAGCAGGTCCCAGGGAGGCACTGAAGCTTTCTTT.

The chain joins TRBV18 to TRBJ1-1; a possible D gene is TRBD1 (5 bases). The CDR3 sequence is 14 residues long. Germline-derived CDR1 and CDR2 are KGHSH and LQKENI. Trimming pared 3 bases from V and 5 bases from J, leaving 13 bases between. The CDR3 DNA follows: TGTGCCAGCTCACCCGGGGCGGGGCGGACTGAAGCTTTCTTT. Residues: CASSPGAGRTEAFF.

The rearrangement joins TRBV5-4 to TRBJ2-1; 9 bases align to TRBD1. The CDR3 consists of 17 residues. The junction had 8 bases not matched to a gene; V was cut back by 0 bases and J by 4 bases. Germline V gene sequence: CDR1 SGHNT, CDR2 YYREEE (reference sequence). The CDR3 sequence is CASSLGGGQGWYNEQFF. DNA of the CDR3: TGTGCCAGCAGCTTGGGGGGTGGACAGGGGTGGTACAATGAGCAGTTCTTC.

The chain couples TRBV4-3 to TRBJ1-2; 9 positions agree with TRBD1. Trimming took 0 bases from V and 6 from J; bases not matched to a gene: 2. The CDR3 loop spans 14 amino acids. Germline lookup yields CDR1 LGHNA and CDR2 YSLEER. CDR3 region: CASSQEDRGNGYTF. CDR3 sequence (DNA): TGCGCCAGCAGCCAAGAGGACAGGGGTAATGGCTACACCTTC.

This rearrangement joins TRBV19 to TRBJ1-2, with D perhaps TRBD1 (5 bases). Germline values: CDR1 LNHDA, CDR2 SQIVND (reference sequence). The CDR3 totals 14 residues. The ends were cut back, 7 bases at V and 0 bases at J, with 12 bases in the middle. The CDR3, as DNA: TGTGCCAGTACCGGACATTTTTCTAACTATGGCTACACCTTC. Translated: CASTGHFSNYGYTF.

The chain has TRBV30 and TRBJ2-6; unclear D gene. From germline, CDR1 is GTSNPN and CDR2 SVGIG (reference sequence). CDR3 length: 13 amino acids. The germline V and J ends were trimmed by 4 bases and 1 base, with 5 bases remaining between them. CDR3 in DNA: TGTGCCTGGATTCGTTCTGGGGCCAACGTCCTGACTTTC. It yields the protein CAWIRSGANVLTF. The full variable domain, rest sourced from reference TRBV30 and TRBJ2-6, is SQTIHQWPATLVQPVGSPLSLECTVEGTSNPNLYWYRQAAGRGLQLLFYSVGIGQISSEVPQNLSASRPQDRQFILSSKKLLLSDSGFYLCAWIRSGANVLTFGAGSRLTVL.

The chain combines TRBV9 with TRBJ1-2, with 11 bases lining up with TRBD1. Trimming cost V 0 bases and J 5 bases; bases outside gene matches: 3. Germline V gene data show CDR1 as SGDLS and CDR2 as YYNGEE. This CDR3 has 15 amino acids. This chain's CDR3 is CASSVGDRGGYGYTF. In nucleotides, the CDR3 is TGTGCCAGCAGCGTAGGGGACAGGGGGGGATATGGCTACACCTTC.

This chain links TRBV6-5 with TRBJ2-7, with 10 bases matching TRBD1. Germline V CDR1 and CDR2: MNHEY, SVGAGI. The CDR3 covers 15 residues. J lost 9 bases, V lost 0 bases, and 8 bases had no gene match. CDR3 in DNA: TGTGCCAGCAGTTACTCAGGGACAGGGGACGGAGGGCAGTACTTC. It specifies CASSYSGTGDGGQYF.

This chain connects TRBV30 to TRBJ1-4; a possible D gene is TRBD1 (5 bases). The CDR3 consists of 13 residues. Germline V gene sequence: CDR1 GTSNPN, CDR2 SVGIG (reference sequence). The V and J ends lost 3 bases and 8 bases respectively, with 13 bases between them. The chain's CDR3 is CAWRKGFEEKLFF. The CDR3 DNA is TGTGCCTGGAGAAAGGGGTTTGAGGAAAAACTGTTTTTT.

The genes are TRBV15 and TRBJ2-1, with TRBD1 matching 9 bases. V dropped 3 bases and J dropped 10; count of bases not matched to a gene: 13. CDR3 length: 16 amino acids. CDR1 is LNHNV, CDR2 YYDKDF, per germline (reference sequence). The CDR3 sequence is CATSRPGTGPAIEQFF. The CDR3 nucleotides are TGTGCCACCAGCAGGCCCGGGACAGGGCCGGCCATCGAGCAGTTCTTC.

The CDR3 loop is CASSWDKFSYEQYF. As DNA, the CDR3 is TGTGCCAGCAGTTGGGACAAATTCTCCTACGAGCAGTACTTC. The chain combines TRBV6-1 with TRBJ2-7, with D perhaps matching TRBD1 (6 bases). Germline values: CDR1 MNHNS, CDR2 SASEGT. This CDR3 is 14 amino acids long. Trimming took off 5 bases at V and 0 bases at J, with 11 bases between the two ends.

This chain connects TRBV5-1 to TRBJ2-3; 11 bases fit TRBD2. Trimming at V came to 4 bases and at J to 6 bases, leaving 13 bases not matched to a gene. Germline CDR1 is SGHRS and CDR2 is YFSETQ. This CDR3 is built from 17 residues. The CDR3 region has the DNA TGCGCCAGCAGCCTGATGGGACTAGCGGAACTGTCGGATACGCAGTATTTT. Its protein product is CASSLMGLAELSDTQYF.

V and J are TRBV5-1 and TRBJ2-5; TRBD2 matches at 7 bases. Losses at the gene ends were 7 bases for V and 2 bases for J; bases not matched to a gene: 8. Germline CDR1 and CDR2: SGHRS and YFSETQ. CDR3 length: 14 amino acids. The CDR3 region is CASRGGPVQETQYF. Here the CDR3 DNA reads TGCGCCAGCCGCGGGGGACCTGTTCAAGAGACCCAGTACTTC.

The chain carries TRBV9 and TRBJ2-1; 7 bases fit TRBD2. Trimming cost V 1 base and J 9 bases; bases outside gene matches: 7. Germline V gene lookup returns CDR1 SGDLS and CDR2 YYNGEE. This CDR3 has 14 amino acids. DNA of the CDR3: TGTGCCAGCAGCGTAAGCCCGGGAGGCGGTGAGCAGTTCTTC. It encodes CASSVSPGGGEQFF.

The chain joins TRBV28 to TRBJ2-1; possible D gene TRBD2, 6 bases. Germline V gene lookup returns CDR1 MDHEN and CDR2 SYDVKM. The CDR3 covers 12 residues. Deletions cut 1 base from V and 8 bases from J, with 6 bases between. CDR3 sequence (DNA): TGTGCCAGCAGTTTATCTAGCGATGAGCAGTTCTTC. Translating gives CASSLSSDEQFF.

The chain carries TRBV4-1 and TRBJ1-4; TRBD1 aligns across 7 bases. The V gene end was trimmed by 4 bases and the J gene end by 8 bases; junction bases not matched to a gene: 10. The CDR3 runs 15 residues. Germline V gives CDR1 MGHRA, CDR2 YSYEKL. CDR3 residues: CASSPGGEPGEKLFF. The DNA for the CDR3 is TGCGCCAGCAGCCCAGGGGGAGAGCCGGGGGAAAAACTGTTTTTT.

The V call is TRBV15, the J call TRBJ1-2; TRBD1 matches at 7 bases. The germline V gene encodes CDR1 LNHNV and CDR2 YYDKDF (reference sequence). This CDR3 region has 14 residues. Trimming took 0 bases from V and 4 from J; bases not matched to a gene: 2. CDR3 nucleotide sequence: TGTGCCACCAGCAGAGACAGGGGGTCCTATGGCTACACCTTC. This translates into CATSRDRGSYGYTF.

This chain joins TRBV7-7 and TRBJ2-3, with D possibly TRBD2 on 5 matching bases. Trimming left V 1 base short and J 0 bases short, with 17 bases between. This CDR3 comprises 18 residues. Germline CDR1 and CDR2: SSHAT and FNYEAQ (reference sequence). Here the CDR3 reads CASSLVPRAVGSTDTQYF. CDR3 bases: TGTGCCAGCAGCTTAGTACCGAGGGCGGTGGGGAGCACAGATACGCAGTATTTT.